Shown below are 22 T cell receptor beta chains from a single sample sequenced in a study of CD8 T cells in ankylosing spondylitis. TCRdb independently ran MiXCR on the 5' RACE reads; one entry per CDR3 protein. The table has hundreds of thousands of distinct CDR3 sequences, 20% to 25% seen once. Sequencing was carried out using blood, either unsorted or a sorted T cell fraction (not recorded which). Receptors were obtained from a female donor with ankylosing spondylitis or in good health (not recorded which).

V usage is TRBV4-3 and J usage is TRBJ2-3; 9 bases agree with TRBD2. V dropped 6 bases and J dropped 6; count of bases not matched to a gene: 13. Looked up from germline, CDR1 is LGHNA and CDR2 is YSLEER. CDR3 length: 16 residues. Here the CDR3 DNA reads TGCGCCAGCAGTTTCGGGCTAGCGGGGCGTCAGGATACGCAGTATTTT. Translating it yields CASSFGLAGRQDTQYF.

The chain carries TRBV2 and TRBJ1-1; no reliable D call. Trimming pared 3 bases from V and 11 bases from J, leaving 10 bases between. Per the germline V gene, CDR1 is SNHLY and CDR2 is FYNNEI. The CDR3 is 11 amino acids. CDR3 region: CASSEARWAFF. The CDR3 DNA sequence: TGTGCCAGCAGTGAGGCCAGGTGGGCTTTCTTT.

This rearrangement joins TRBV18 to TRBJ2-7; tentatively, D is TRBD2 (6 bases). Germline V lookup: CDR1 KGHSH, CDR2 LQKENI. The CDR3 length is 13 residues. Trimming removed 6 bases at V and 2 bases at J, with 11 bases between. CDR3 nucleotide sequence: TGTGCCAGCTCGCGGGACGGAGCCTACGAGCAGTACTTC. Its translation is CASSRDGAYEQYF.

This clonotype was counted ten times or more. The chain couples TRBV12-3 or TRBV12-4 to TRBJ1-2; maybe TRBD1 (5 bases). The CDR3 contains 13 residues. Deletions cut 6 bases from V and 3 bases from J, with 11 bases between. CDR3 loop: CASSLPGDYGYTF. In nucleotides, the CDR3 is TGTGCCAGCAGCCTCCCGGGGGACTATGGCTACACCTTC.

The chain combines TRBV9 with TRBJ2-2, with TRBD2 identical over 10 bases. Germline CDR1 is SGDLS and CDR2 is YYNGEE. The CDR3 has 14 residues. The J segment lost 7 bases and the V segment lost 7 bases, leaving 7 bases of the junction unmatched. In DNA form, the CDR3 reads TGTGCCAGCGGAGCTAGCGGGAGTAGCGGGGAGCTGTTTTTT. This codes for CASGASGSSGELFF.

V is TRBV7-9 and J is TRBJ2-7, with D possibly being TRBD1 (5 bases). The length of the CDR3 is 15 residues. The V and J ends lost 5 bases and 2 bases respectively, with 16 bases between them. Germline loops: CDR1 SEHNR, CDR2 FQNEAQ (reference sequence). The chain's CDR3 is CASSREAGSTYEQYF. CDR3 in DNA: TGTGCCAGCAGCAGAGAGGCAGGGTCTACCTACGAGCAGTACTTC.

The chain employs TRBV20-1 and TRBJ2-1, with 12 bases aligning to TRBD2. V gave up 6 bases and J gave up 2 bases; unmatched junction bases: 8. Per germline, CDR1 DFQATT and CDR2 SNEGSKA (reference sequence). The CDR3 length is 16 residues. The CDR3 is CSAPGLAGIPYNEQFF. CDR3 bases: TGCAGTGCGCCGGGACTAGCGGGTATTCCCTACAATGAGCAGTTCTTC.

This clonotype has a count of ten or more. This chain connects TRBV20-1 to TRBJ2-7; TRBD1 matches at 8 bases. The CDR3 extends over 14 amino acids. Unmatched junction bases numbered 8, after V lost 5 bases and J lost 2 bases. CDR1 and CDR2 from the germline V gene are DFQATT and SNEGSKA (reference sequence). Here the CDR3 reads CSASGTGITYEQYF. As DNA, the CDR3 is TGCAGTGCTTCCGGGACAGGTATAACCTACGAGCAGTACTTC.

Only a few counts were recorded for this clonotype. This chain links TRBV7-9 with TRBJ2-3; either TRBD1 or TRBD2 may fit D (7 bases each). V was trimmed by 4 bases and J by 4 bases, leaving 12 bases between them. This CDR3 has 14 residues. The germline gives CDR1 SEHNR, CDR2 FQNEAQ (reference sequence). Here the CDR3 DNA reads TGTGCCAGCAGCTACAGGGGAGGGGCAGATACGCAGTATTTT. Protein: CASSYRGGADTQYF. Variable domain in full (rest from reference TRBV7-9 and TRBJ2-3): DTGVSQNPRHKITKRGQNVTFRCDPISEHNRLYWYRQTLGQGPEFLTYFQNEAQLEKSRLLSDRFSAERPKGSFSTLEIQRTEQGDSAMYLCASSYRGGADTQYFGPGTRLTVL.

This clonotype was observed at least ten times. CDR3: CSVEKREEGDNEQFF. CDR3 in DNA: TGCAGCGTTGAAAAGCGGGAGGAAGGGGACAATGAGCAGTTCTTC. V and J are TRBV29-1 and TRBJ2-1, with 9 bases fitting TRBD2. The CDR3 is 15 amino acids. Trimming took 2 bases from V and 5 from J; bases not matched to a gene: 7. Germline CDR1 is SQVTM and CDR2 is ANQGSEA.

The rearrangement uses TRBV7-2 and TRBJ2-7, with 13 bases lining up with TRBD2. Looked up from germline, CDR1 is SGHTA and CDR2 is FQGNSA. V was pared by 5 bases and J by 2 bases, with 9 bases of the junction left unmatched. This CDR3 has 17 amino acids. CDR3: CASSRPGLAGSAYEQYF. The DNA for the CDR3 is TGTGCCAGCAGCAGACCGGGACTAGCGGGATCGGCCTACGAGCAGTACTTC.

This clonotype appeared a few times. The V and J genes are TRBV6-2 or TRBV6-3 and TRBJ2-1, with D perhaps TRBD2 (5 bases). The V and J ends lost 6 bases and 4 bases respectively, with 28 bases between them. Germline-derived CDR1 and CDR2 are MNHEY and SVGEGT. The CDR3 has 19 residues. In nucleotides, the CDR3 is TGTGCCAGCAGCCCCGACCGTAGGCGGGCCTCCGACCCGTACAATGAGCAGTTCTTC. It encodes CASSPDRRRASDPYNEQFF.

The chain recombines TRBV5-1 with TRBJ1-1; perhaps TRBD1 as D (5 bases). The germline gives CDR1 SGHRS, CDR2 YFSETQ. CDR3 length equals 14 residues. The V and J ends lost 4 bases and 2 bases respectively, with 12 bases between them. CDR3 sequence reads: CASSLRGYNTEAFF. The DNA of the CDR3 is TGCGCCAGCAGCCTGAGGGGTTACAACACTGAAGCTTTCTTT.

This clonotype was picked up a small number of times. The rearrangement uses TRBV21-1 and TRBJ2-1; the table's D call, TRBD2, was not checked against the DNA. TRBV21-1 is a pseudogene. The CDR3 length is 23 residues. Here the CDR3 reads CASSKSINGWRTSGRALVGEQFF. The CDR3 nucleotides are TGTGCCAGCAGCAAATCTATCAACGGATGGAGGACTAGCGGGAGGGCCCTCGTGGGTGAGCAGTTCTTC.

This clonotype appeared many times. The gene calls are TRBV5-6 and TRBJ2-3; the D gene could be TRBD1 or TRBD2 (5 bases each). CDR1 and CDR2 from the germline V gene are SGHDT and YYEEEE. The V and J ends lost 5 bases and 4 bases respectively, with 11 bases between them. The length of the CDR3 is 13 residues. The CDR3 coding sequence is TGTGCCAGCAGTTTACGAGGGGCAGATACGCAGTATTTT. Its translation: CASSLRGADTQYF.

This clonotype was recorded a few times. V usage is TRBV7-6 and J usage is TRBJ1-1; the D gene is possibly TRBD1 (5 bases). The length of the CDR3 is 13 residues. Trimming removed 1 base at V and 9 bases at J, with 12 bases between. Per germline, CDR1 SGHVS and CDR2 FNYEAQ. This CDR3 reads CASSLGGGKQAFF. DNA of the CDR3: TGTGCCAGCAGCTTAGGGGGCGGCAAACAAGCTTTCTTT.

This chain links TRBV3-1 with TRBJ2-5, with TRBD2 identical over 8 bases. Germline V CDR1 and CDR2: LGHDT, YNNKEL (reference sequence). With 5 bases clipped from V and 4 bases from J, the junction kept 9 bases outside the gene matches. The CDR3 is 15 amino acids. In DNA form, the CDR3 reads TGTGCCAGCAGCTTTTGCGGGAGGCAACGAGAGACCCAGTACTTC. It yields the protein CASSFCGRQRETQYF.

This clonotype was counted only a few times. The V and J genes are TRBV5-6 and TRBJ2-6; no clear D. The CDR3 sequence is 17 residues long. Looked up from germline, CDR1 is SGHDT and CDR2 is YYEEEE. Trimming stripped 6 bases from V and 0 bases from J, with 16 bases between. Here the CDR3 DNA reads TGTGCCAGCACCCCGTTAAGTCGCAACTCTGGGGCCAACGTCCTGACTTTC. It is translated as CASTPLSRNSGANVLTF.

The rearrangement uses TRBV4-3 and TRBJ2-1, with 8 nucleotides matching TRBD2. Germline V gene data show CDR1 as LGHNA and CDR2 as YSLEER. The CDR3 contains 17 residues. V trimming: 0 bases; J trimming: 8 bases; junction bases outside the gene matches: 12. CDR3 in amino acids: CASSQERGAGGIYEQFF. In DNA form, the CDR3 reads TGCGCCAGCAGCCAAGAGAGAGGGGCGGGAGGAATATATGAGCAGTTCTTC.

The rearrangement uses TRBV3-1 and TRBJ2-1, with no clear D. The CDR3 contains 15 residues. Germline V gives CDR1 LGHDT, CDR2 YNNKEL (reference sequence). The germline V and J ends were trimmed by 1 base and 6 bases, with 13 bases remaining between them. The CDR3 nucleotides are TGTGCCAGCAGCCAAGTCGGAAGCCCCGGCAATGAGCAGTTCTTC. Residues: CASSQVGSPGNEQFF.

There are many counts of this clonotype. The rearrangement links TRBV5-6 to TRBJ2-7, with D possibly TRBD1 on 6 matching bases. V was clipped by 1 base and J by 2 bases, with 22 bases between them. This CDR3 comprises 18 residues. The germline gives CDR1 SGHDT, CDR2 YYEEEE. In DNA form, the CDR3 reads TGTGCCAGCAGCTTGTTAAGGGGGACCCTAAGCGGCACCTACGAGCAGTACTTC. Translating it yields CASSLLRGTLSGTYEQYF.

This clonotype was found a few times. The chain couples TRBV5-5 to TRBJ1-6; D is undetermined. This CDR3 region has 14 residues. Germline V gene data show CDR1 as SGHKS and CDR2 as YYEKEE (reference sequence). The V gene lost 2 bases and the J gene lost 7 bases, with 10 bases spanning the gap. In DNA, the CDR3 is TGTGCCAGCAGCTTCGGGAACAAAAATTCACCCCTCCACTTT. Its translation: CASSFGNKNSPLHF.